This T cell receptor beta chain was sequenced during a study of blood T cell repertoires in COVID-19. Study-level information: There were acute and convalescent COVID-19 samples, and they came from the United States, Italy and Spain. In each case, the material was cDNA or gDNA derived from T cells, B-cell-depleted T cells, or PBMCs.

Original methodology: Amplifying reference gene primers gave estimates of nucleated cell counts. Produced via immunoSEQ multiplex PCR; TCRdb's table is partial and in-frame only. That table furnishes V, J and clone size, whereas the DNA furnished D and trimming. The profile shows more than 450,000 clones, about nine tenths of them singletons. This CDR3 has 14 amino acids. V lost 3 bases and J lost 10, with 13 bases in between. Germline V CDR1 and CDR2: MDHEN, SYDVKM. Enrolled through a virtual design, the participants were between roughly 18 and 100 years of age and came from about two dozen US areas.

The V and J genes are TRBV28 and TRBJ1-6; a possible D gene is TRBD1 (6 bases). Sequencing was carried out using PBMCs or T cells enriched from blood (not recorded which). The origin of this receptor is a young woman who had recovered from COVID-19. The CDR3 is CASSLPGEDSPLHF. For the CDR3, the DNA is TGTGCCAGCAGTTTGCCAGGGGAAGACTCACCCCTCCACTTT.